The 15 T cell receptor beta chains below all came from one sample that was sequenced in a study of blood T cell repertoires in COVID-19 (dated by TCRdb to 2019 to 2021). Library creation used the immunoSEQ multiplex PCR assay. TCRdb took this table from immuneACCESS and kept in-frame rearrangements with V and J called. Such tables lack part of the clones; where checked against another copy, unresolved V genes explain under half of the gap, and the rest is unexplained. The sample table contains tens of thousands of clones; only one count was recorded for around 78% of them. Together, the top ten hold approximately 10% of the sample. What was sequenced was peripheral blood. The origin of the receptors is a human donor in a cohort sampled during active COVID-19.

This clone has just one count. The chain recombines TRBV19 with TRBJ2-3, with TRBD1 identical over 8 bases. V shed 7 bases and J 1 base; nucleotides not matched to a gene: 16. Germline V CDR1 and CDR2: LNHDA, SQIVND (reference sequence). This CDR3 has 18 residues. The CDR3 sequence: CASTLPPGQGGGTDTQYF. The CDR3 region has the DNA TGTGCCAGTACCCTCCCTCCCGGACAGGGCGGGGGCACAGATACGCAGTATTTT.

This chain joins TRBV4-1 and TRBJ2-5, with 8 bases aligning to TRBD2. In germline, CDR1 is MGHRA, CDR2 YSYEKL. CDR3 size: 16 residues. The V segment lost 0 bases and the J segment 1 base; nucleotides outside the gene matches: 4. The CDR3 reads CASSQDGTSGQETQYF. Written as DNA, the CDR3 is TGCGCCAGCAGCCAAGACGGCACTAGCGGCCAAGAGACCCAGTACTTC.

This clone was observed a few times. The genes are TRBV27 and TRBJ1-5; 11 bases match TRBD1. J was trimmed by 7 bases and V by 5 bases; bases with no gene match: 1. CDR1 and CDR2 from the germline V gene are MNHEY and SMNVEV (reference sequence). CDR3 size: 13 residues. The CDR3 nucleotides are TGTGCCAGCAGTGGACAGGGGGCCCAGCCCCAGCATTTT. Translation gives CASSGQGAQPQHF.

The chain links TRBV5-1 to TRBJ2-5; D is possibly TRBD2 (7 bases). In germline, CDR1 is SGHRS, CDR2 YFSETQ. The CDR3 is 15 amino acids. V lost 9 bases and J 1 base, leaving 19 bases between the germline ends. The CDR3: CATQAGALSQETQYF. The CDR3 DNA is TGCGCCACCCAGGCGGGGGCCCTGAGCCAAGAGACCCAGTACTTC.

The rearrangement links TRBV3-1 (or the pseudogene TRBV3-2) to TRBJ2-7, with D tentatively TRBD2 (6 bases). V dropped 8 bases and J dropped 3 bases, with 17 bases sitting between them. The CDR3 length is 14 residues. Germline-derived CDR1 and CDR2 are LGHDT and YNNKEL (reference sequence). CDR3 coding DNA: TGTGCCAGCTCTAGGCGGGCGGGGAACTACGAGCAGTACTTC. This gives the protein CASSRRAGNYEQYF.

The rearrangement uses TRBV5-5 and TRBJ2-2; maybe TRBD1 (5 bases). The CDR3 length is 16 residues. Germline CDR1 SGHKS, CDR2 YYEKEE (reference sequence). V gave up 6 bases and J gave up 2 bases, with 17 bases separating them. The CDR3 loop is CASTKQVPLNTGELFF. The DNA of the CDR3 is TGTGCCAGCACCAAACAGGTTCCCCTTAACACCGGGGAGCTGTTTTTT.

The rearrangement joins TRBV27 to TRBJ2-6; D may be TRBD2 (6 bases). V was clipped by 6 bases and J by 2 bases, with 14 bases between them. CDR3 length equals 16 residues. Germline loops: CDR1 MNHEY, CDR2 SMNVEV (reference sequence). The CDR3 sequence: CASREKWGAGANVLTF. In DNA, the CDR3 is TGTGCCAGCAGAGAAAAGTGGGGGGCTGGGGCCAACGTCCTGACTTTC.

The chain combines TRBV5-1 with TRBJ2-3, with D perhaps matching TRBD1 (6 bases). The CDR3 spans 15 residues. V dropped 7 bases and J dropped 3 bases, with 18 bases sitting between them. CDR1 SGHRS and CDR2 YFSETQ come from the germline V gene. This chain's CDR3 is CASSRAGARTDTQYF. As DNA, the CDR3 is TGCGCCAGCTCCCGCGCAGGGGCGAGGACAGATACGCAGTATTTT.

The gene calls are TRBV15 and TRBJ2-2, with TRBD1 matching 8 bases. The germline gives CDR1 LNHNV, CDR2 YYDKDF (reference sequence). The junction had 7 bases not matched to a gene; V was cut back by 5 bases and J by 2 bases. The CDR3 is 16 residues long. The CDR3 DNA is TGTGCCACCAGCTCACGGACAGGGCTAAACACCGGGGAGCTGTTTTTT. It is translated as CATSSRTGLNTGELFF.

The J gene is TRBJ2-7, the V gene TRBV27, with 7 nucleotides matching TRBD1. CDR3 length: 14 amino acids. Trimming cost V 5 bases and J 2 bases; bases outside gene matches: 6. Germline loops: CDR1 MNHEY, CDR2 SMNVEV (reference sequence). CDR3 nucleotide sequence: TGTGCCAGCAGTCAGTACAGGGGCCCCTACGAGCAGTACTTC. Translated: CASSQYRGPYEQYF.

The gene calls are TRBV3-1 (or the pseudogene TRBV3-2) and TRBJ2-7; D possibly corresponds to TRBD2 (6 bases). The CDR3 loop spans 14 amino acids. V was pared by 1 base and J by 3 bases, with 10 bases between. Looked up from germline, CDR1 is LGHDT and CDR2 is YNNKEL (reference sequence). This CDR3 reads CASSQAGASYEQYF. The CDR3 DNA is TGTGCCAGCAGCCAAGCGGGAGCCAGCTACGAGCAGTACTTC.

The chain links TRBV5-1 to TRBJ2-3; D perhaps matches TRBD2 (5 bases). This CDR3 has 15 residues. Trimming removed 4 bases from V and 2 bases from J, with 14 bases in between. Per the germline V gene, CDR1 is SGHRS and CDR2 is YFSETQ. CDR3 nucleotides: TGCGCCAGCAGCAACTCGGGGAATCCCACAGATACGCAGTATTTT. This codes for CASSNSGNPTDTQYF.

The rearrangement joins TRBV28 to TRBJ1-2; TRBD1 might be the D (6 bases). V lost 4 bases and J 8 bases, leaving 11 bases between the germline ends. The CDR3 spans 12 residues. Germline V gives CDR1 MDHEN, CDR2 SYDVKM. The CDR3 loop reads CASSWGREGYTF. CDR3 sequence (DNA): TGTGCCAGCAGTTGGGGGCGGGAGGGCTACACCTTC.

This clone was counted a single time. This chain links TRBV5-6 with TRBJ2-6; 7 nucleotides line up with TRBD1. The junction had 7 bases not matched to a gene; V was cut back by 0 bases and J by 4 bases. This CDR3 region has 17 residues. CDR1 and CDR2 from the germline V gene are SGHDT and YYEEEE. CDR3 sequence reads: CASSLGQGLIGANVLTF. For the CDR3, the DNA is TGTGCCAGCAGCTTGGGACAGGGTCTTATCGGGGCCAACGTCCTGACTTTC.

This clone appeared a single time. The genes are TRBV10-3 and TRBJ2-7, with 11 nucleotides matching TRBD1. The trim removed 7 bases at V and 5 bases at J, leaving 7 bases unmatched. Germline V CDR1 and CDR2: ENHRY, SYGVKD. The CDR3 covers 14 residues. The CDR3 loop is CAITEGDRGNEQYF. DNA of the CDR3: TGTGCCATCACCGAAGGGGACAGGGGGAACGAGCAGTACTTC.